A single T cell receptor (beta chain) is shown here with its context. The antigen remains undetermined. These data come from a study of metastatic and nonmetastatic thyroid tumors. Across the study: Repertoires from blood and tumor or nodule tissue of malignant and benign thyroid patients were compared. General study results and limits: In both blood and tumor samples, TCR beta diversity was reported significantly higher for malignant than benign nodules.

V was clipped by 6 bases and J by 3 bases, with 16 bases between them. In germline, CDR1 is DFQATT, CDR2 SNEGSKA (reference sequence). The CDR3 spans 14 residues. TCRdb used MiXCR to call clones anew from the PCR reads. The sample yields around 15,000 clones, about 32% seen once. No treatment of any kind had been given to any patient before thyroid surgery. Sequencing input: tumor tissue. The sequence came from a male donor with papillary thyroid cancer or a benign thyroid nodule (not recorded which). Some clones in this sample may be carry-over from other donors' samples. The chain recombines TRBV20-1 with TRBJ2-3; maybe TRBD2 (6 bases). The CDR3 DNA reads as TGCAGTGCCGACGCCCGGGCGGGAACAGATACGCAGTATTTT. Residues: CSADARAGTDTQYF.